This passage covers 7 T cell receptor beta chains from one sample sequenced in a study of regulatory T cells in long-lasting Graves disease. The TCR beta library used iRepertoire HTBI primers with Arm-PCR amplification of CDR3. TCRdb ran MiXCR on the multiplex PCR reads and lists one entry per CDR3 protein. The table has some 430,000 distinct CDR3 sequences, roughly 21% seen once. Time point in this sample: persistent/refractory GD, antithyroid drugs over 5 years with positive TRAb. RNA extracted from PBMCs served as the sequencing template. Sequencing was performed on peripheral blood mononuclear cells (PBMCs), taken when the disease was refractory, from a patient treated with antithyroid drugs. The receptors stem from a female donor with Graves disease.

As concerns this clonotype: A clone one base away is much larger, so this may be a read error. The V and J genes are TRBV25-1 and TRBJ2-2, with 7 positions matching TRBD2. The V and J ends lost 8 bases and 4 bases, in that order; junction bases with no gene match: 1. CDR1 and CDR2 from the germline V gene are MGHDK and SYGVNS. The CDR3 contains 12 residues. The CDR3 reads CASGEGTGELFF. DNA of the CDR3: TGTGCCAGCGGGGAGGGCACCGGGGAGCTGTTTTTT.

The rearrangement joins TRBV19 to TRBJ2-5, with 11 bases that match TRBD1. The CDR3 spans 17 residues. The germline V gene has CDR1 LNHDA and CDR2 SQIVND (reference sequence). Unmatched junction bases numbered 9, after V lost 4 bases and J lost 2 bases. CDR3 region: CASSTGQGASGQETQYF. CDR3 DNA sequence: TGTGCCAGTAGTACTGGACAGGGGGCGAGTGGGCAAGAGACCCAGTACTTC. Based on the CDR3 plus reference TRBV19 and TRBJ2-5, the full variable domain is DGGITQSPKYLFRKEGQNVTLSCEQNLNHDAMYWYRQDPGQGLRLIYYSQIVNDFQKGDIAEGYSVSREKKESFPLTVTSAQKNPTAFYLCASSTGQGASGQETQYFGPGTRLLVL.

To note about this clonotype: Since a much larger clone is just one base distant, this may be a read error. The chain recombines TRBV6-2 or TRBV6-3 with TRBJ2-5, with 13 bases aligning to TRBD2. Germline CDR1 reads MNHEY; CDR2 reads SVGEGT. The CDR3 runs to 15 residues. The CDR3 sequence is CAGSTTSGGAETQYF. In nucleotides, the CDR3 is TGTGCCGGCAGCACTACTAGCGGGGGGGCAGAGACCCAGTACTTC.

This sequence joins TRBV29-1 and TRBJ1-2; TRBD1 is a possible D gene (6 bases). V was clipped by 2 bases and J by 4 bases, with 20 bases between them. Germline lookup yields CDR1 SQVTM and CDR2 ANQGSEA. The CDR3 covers 16 residues. CDR3 loop: CSVEREQGKKGYGYTF. CDR3 nucleotides: TGCAGCGTTGAACGTGAACAGGGAAAAAAAGGCTATGGCTACACCTTC.

The gene calls are TRBV20-1 and TRBJ1-4; no definite D call. The germline CDR1 and CDR2 sequences are DFQATT and SNEGSKA (reference sequence). The ends were cut back, 3 bases at V and 5 bases at J, with 7 bases in the middle. The CDR3 sequence is 12 residues long. The DNA of the CDR3 is TGCAGTGCTAGGGGAATAAATGAAAAACTGTTTTTT. Translated: CSARGINEKLFF.

This clonotype was found many times. This chain uses TRBV2 with TRBJ2-3; TRBD1 matches 7 bases. J gave up 9 bases and V 3 bases, and 6 bases lay outside the gene matches. Germline lookup yields CDR1 SNHLY and CDR2 FYNNEI. This CDR3 has 13 residues. CDR3 in amino acids: CASSDREQGTQYF. The CDR3 DNA follows: TGTGCCAGCAGTGATAGGGAACAGGGGACGCAGTATTTT.

V and J are TRBV28 and TRBJ1-3; possibly TRBD1 for D (5 bases). CDR1 is MDHEN, CDR2 SYDVKM, per germline. Trimming pared 2 bases from V and 3 bases from J, leaving 5 bases between. The length of the CDR3 is 13 residues. Written as DNA, the CDR3 is TGTGCCAGCAGTTTAAGGGGTGGAAACACCATATATTTT. It yields the protein CASSLRGGNTIYF.